The source of this T cell receptor (beta chain) is a study of blood T cell repertoires in COVID-19 (TCRdb year 2020). Describing the broader study: Collaborator samples came from the United States, Italy and Spain and covered acute and convalescent phases of COVID-19. The samples were drawn from two sources: the first 160 participants of the ongoing ImmuneRACE study, and fewer than 1,500 subjects contributed by 6 global collaborators. Where available, HLA class I and class II types were taken from metadata supplied by the sample provider and were not determined by assay-based typing. Deeply sampled blood TCRbeta repertoires from subjects exposed to, actively infected with, or recovered from COVID-19 were included in the dataset. The sample metadata nearly always contained a de-identified subject ID, COVID-19 status, age in years and sex. The material from the prospective study consisted of cDNA or gDNA derived from T cells, B-cell-depleted T cells, or PBMCs. The repertoires were released in a freely available public database meant as a resource for research on the immune response to SARS-CoV-2.

Beyond this particular receptor, the publication reports: How much clinical and demographic metadata was included differed by source and by participant, and the metadata was provided uncurated.

A remark on this clone: Its recognized antigen is unknown. No per-base quality is available; no much larger clone lies one base away.

At one collaborating source in Seattle, patients were enrolled during active infection and were followed longitudinally through the course of disease. Each collaborating institution followed its own protocols to collect whole blood in K2EDTA tubes. For TCRbeta analysis, collaborators shipped samples as frozen whole blood, isolated PBMCs, or DNA extracted from either of those sample types. The immunoSEQ Assay, a bias-controlled multiplex PCR, was used to amplify TCRbeta CDR3 regions from genomic DNA. In the original analysis: The number of nucleated cells in each sample was estimated by amplification of reference gene primers within the assay. Sequence reads were collapsed and filtered to measure the absolute abundance of every unique TCRbeta CDR3 rearrangement. For each sample, productive Simpson clonality was calculated as the square root of Simpson's diversity index across productive rearrangements. The table comes from immuneACCESS by way of TCRdb, which keeps in-frame sequences with V and J called. Part of the clones is missing from these tables; in studies checked, under half for an unresolved V gene and the rest for unknown reasons. That table is the source of V, J and clone size, and D and trimming were worked out from the DNA. The sample table holds approximately 150,000 clones, of which approximately 86% were seen once. In total, the top ten clones hold 2.5% to 3% of the sample.

The CDR3 contains 14 residues, cysteine and phenylalanine counted. Only CDR3 DNA is held: 42 bases, read in frame from base 1. CDR1 and CDR2 were assigned from the germline V gene as SGHDN and FVKESK. V and J are trimmed by 4 bases and 10 bases, and the gene matches miss 8 bases of the junction. The sequencing sample was made of peripheral blood. The chain was built from TRBV14 and TRBJ1-1, and 11 junctional nucleotides match TRBD1. This TCR was sampled from a woman of 80 years or more with COVID-19, enrolled during active disease. The nucleotide sequence is given as TGTGCCAGCAGCCCCGGAGGACAGGGGGCCTCAGCTTTCTTT. Protein translation: CASSPGGQGASAFF.